The clone carrying this TCR beta chain was detected ten times or more. TCRdb analysed the RACE reads with MiXCR anew, one entry per CDR3 protein. The repertoire includes about 30,000 distinct CDR3 sequences, 5.8% of them detected once, and 5.6% sits in the top ten. Specified time point: patch test 3, about 24 weeks after DPC sensitization. Treatment reported: therapeutic diphenylcyclopropenone sensitization with weekly scalp DPC. This specimen comes from a study of human T cells and chemical hapten exposure. The CDR3 loop spans 14 amino acids. Trimming removed 4 bases from V and 1 base from J, with 10 bases in between. The V gene's germline CDR1 is LGHDT and CDR2 YNNKEL (reference sequence).

This receptor was taken from a man younger than 40 with alopecia areata. Some clones in this sample may be carry-over from other donors' samples. The rearrangement links TRBV3-1 to TRBJ1-1; D call uncertain. The sample in question was whole blood, obtained in connection with sensitization to the hapten diphenylcyclopropenone (DPC). This CDR3 reads CASSPQESNTEAFF. CDR3 nucleotides: TGTGCCAGCAGCCCCCAGGAGTCGAACACTGAAGCTTTCTTT.